The clone carrying this T cell receptor (beta chain) was seen a handful of times. The entry originates in a study of T cells of healthy individuals. This CDR3 has 16 residues. The V and J ends lost 6 bases and 1 base respectively, with 19 bases between them. Germline-derived CDR1 and CDR2 are SQVTM and ANQGSEA. TCRdb fed the 5' RACE reads into MiXCR, producing one record per CDR3 protein. The table shows 53,000 or so distinct CDR3 sequences, with roughly 14% occurring only once. This clonotype originated in a human donor in good health. The rearrangement joins TRBV29-1 to TRBJ1-3; D may be TRBD1 (6 bases). DNA for the CDR3: TGCAGCGTCCACCGACAGGAACCGAGTTCTGGAAACACCATATATTTT. Amino acid sequence: CSVHRQEPSSGNTIYF.